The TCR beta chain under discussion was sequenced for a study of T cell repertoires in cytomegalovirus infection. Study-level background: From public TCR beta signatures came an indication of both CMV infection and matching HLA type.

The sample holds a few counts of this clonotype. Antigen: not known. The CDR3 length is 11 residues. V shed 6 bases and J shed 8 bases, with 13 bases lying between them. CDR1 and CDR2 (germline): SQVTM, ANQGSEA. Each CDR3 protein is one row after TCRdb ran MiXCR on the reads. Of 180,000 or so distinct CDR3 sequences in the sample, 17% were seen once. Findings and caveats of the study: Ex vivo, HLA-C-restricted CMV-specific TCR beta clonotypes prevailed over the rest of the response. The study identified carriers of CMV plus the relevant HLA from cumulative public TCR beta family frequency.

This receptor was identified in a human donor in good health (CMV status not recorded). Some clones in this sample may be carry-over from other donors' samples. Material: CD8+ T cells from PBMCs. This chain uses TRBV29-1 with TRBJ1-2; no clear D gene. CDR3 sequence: CSVSLRRGYTF. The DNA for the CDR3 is TGCAGCGTCTCTCTCAGGAGAGGCTACACCTTC.